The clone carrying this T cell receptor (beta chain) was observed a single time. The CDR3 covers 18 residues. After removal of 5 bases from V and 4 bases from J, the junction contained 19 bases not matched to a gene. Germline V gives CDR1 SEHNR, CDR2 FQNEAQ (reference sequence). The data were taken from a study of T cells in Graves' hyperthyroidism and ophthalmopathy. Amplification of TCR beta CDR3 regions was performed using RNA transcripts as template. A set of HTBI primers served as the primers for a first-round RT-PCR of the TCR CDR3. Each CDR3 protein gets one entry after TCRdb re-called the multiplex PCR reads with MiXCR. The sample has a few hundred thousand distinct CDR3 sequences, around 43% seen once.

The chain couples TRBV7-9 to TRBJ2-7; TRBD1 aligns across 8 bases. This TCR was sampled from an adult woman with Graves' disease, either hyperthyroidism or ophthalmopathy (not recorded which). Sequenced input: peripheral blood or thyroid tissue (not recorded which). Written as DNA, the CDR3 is TGTGCCAGCAGCCCCCCTAGCAGGGACGACAGGGGCGGTTACGAGCAGTACTTC. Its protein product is CASSPPSRDDRGGYEQYF.